A selection of T cell receptor beta chains follows, all from one sample in a study of Graves' ophthalmopathy and Graves' hyperthyroidism. Each CDR3 protein gets one entry after TCRdb re-called the multiplex PCR reads with MiXCR. The sample shows a few hundred thousand distinct CDR3 sequences, under 25% of them seen only once. The sample taken for sequencing was peripheral blood. Every receptor here comes from a woman under 30 with stable Graves' hyperthyroidism. The CDR3 runs from the conserved cysteine through the conserved F or W. D genes are given only for firm matches. Clone sizes are given selectively: once, few, many, or a class where the clone is expanded.

d_call	v_call	j_call	clone_size	cdr3_aa	cdr3_nt
NA	TRBV6-5	TRBJ1-1	many	CASSYDQAFF	TGTGCCAGCAGTTACGACCAAGCTTTCTTT
TRBD1	TRBV11-2	TRBJ2-2	NA	CASSSIRDRAGELFF	TGTGCCAGCAGCTCGATCCGGGACAGGGCCGGGGAGCTGTTTTTT
NA	TRBV30	TRBJ2-7	many	CAWSVRGGDEQYF	TGTGCCTGGAGTGTAAGAGGGGGGGACGAGCAGTACTTC
TRBD1	TRBV12-3/TRBV12-4	TRBJ1-1	NA	CASRDRGLAFF	TGTGCCTCCAGAGACAGGGGGCTGGCTTTCTTT
NA	TRBV4-3	TRBJ1-1	many	CASSQETGGVEAFF	TGCGCCAGCAGCCAAGAAACTGGGGGGGTCGAGGCTTTCTTT
TRBD1	TRBV10-2	TRBJ2-7	many	CASQRTGPYEQYF	TGCGCCAGCCAGCGGACAGGGCCCTACGAGCAGTACTTC
NA	TRBV28	TRBJ1-5	NA	CASSLDSGPNQPQHF	TGTGCCAGCAGTTTAGATTCCGGTCCGAATCAGCCCCAGCATTTT
NA	TRBV7-2	TRBJ2-7	many	CASSLAQGLLYEQYF	TGTGCCAGCAGCTTAGCGCAGGGGCTACTCTACGAGCAGTACTTC
NA	TRBV2	TRBJ2-2	many	CASSALTGLNTGELFF	TGTGCCAGCAGTGCGTTGACGGGATTGAACACCGGGGAGCTGTTTTTT
NA	TRBV28	TRBJ1-1	many	CASSFPGGEAFF	TGTGCCAGCAGTTTTCCAGGCGGTGAAGCTTTCTTT
TRBD2	TRBV6-2/TRBV6-3	TRBJ2-7	many	CASRASGVSYEQYF	TGTGCCAGCAGAGCTAGCGGGGTTTCCTACGAGCAGTACTTC